These T cell receptor beta chains were read from a single sample in a study of blood T cell repertoires in COVID-19. Produced via immunoSEQ multiplex PCR; TCRdb's table is partial and in-frame only. Of around 220,000 clones in the sample, around 85% were seen once. The specimen was peripheral blood. The receptors originated from a woman aged 45-65 years with acute or convalescent COVID-19. The CDR3 runs from the conserved cysteine through the conserved F or W. D genes are given only for firm matches. Not all rows give a size; the values are once, few, many and, for expanded clones, a class.

d_gene	abundance	j_gene	v_gene	CDR3nt	CDR3aa
TRBD1	few	TRBJ2-7	TRBV18	TGTGCCAGCTCACCCGACAGGGGTGAGCAGTACTTC	CASSPDRGEQYF
TRBD1	few	TRBJ2-2	TRBV18	TGTGCCAGCTCACCCCCACAGGGGGCAGCCGGGGAGCTGTTTTTT	CASSPPQGAAGELFF
.	.	TRBJ2-1	TRBV20-1	TGCAGTGCTAGTCTTGGGGCCGGAATCTACAATGAGCAGTTCTTC	CSASLGAGIYNEQFF
TRBD2	.	TRBJ2-1	TRBV13	TGTGCCAGCAGCTTAGGCGGGGGGGCAACCAATGAGCAGTTCTTC	CASSLGGGATNEQFF
.	.	TRBJ2-5	TRBV29-1	TGCAGCGTTGTTGGGGAGAGAGAGACCCAGTACTTC	CSVVGERETQYF
TRBD2	.	TRBJ2-3	TRBV6-2/TRBV6-3	TGTGCCAGCAGCCGGACTAGCGGGGGGGTTCGGGATACGCAGTATTTT	CASSRTSGGVRDTQYF
TRBD1	.	TRBJ1-2	TRBV7-2	TGTGCCAGCAGCCCTCGGACAGGGTTAGATGGCTACACCTTC	CASSPRTGLDGYTF
TRBD1	.	TRBJ1-2	TRBV4-3	TGCGCCAGCAGCCAAGAGACAGGGGACAGGGGTGGCTACACCTTC	CASSQETGDRGGYTF
TRBD1	many	TRBJ1-3	TRBV7-9	TGTGCCAGCAGCTTAGTGGGACAGGGTTCTGGAAACACCATATATTTT	CASSLVGQGSGNTIYF
.	.	TRBJ1-3	TRBV6-1	TGTGCCAGCAGTGAGGATGGCCAGAGGATACTTGCTGGAAACACCATATATTTT	CASSEDGQRILAGNTIYF
TRBD2	.	TRBJ2-2	TRBV7-9	TGTGCCAGCAGACCGACTAGCGGGGGGGCCTCCACCGGGGAGCTGTTTTTT	CASRPTSGGASTGELFF
TRBD1	.	TRBJ2-5	TRBV5-8	TGTGCCAGCAGCGGGGACAGGGGGCAAGAGACCCAGTACTTC	CASSGDRGQETQYF
.	.	TRBJ2-7	TRBV29-1	TGCAGCGTGGAAGGTCAGGGGATGGAGGAGCAGTACTTC	CSVEGQGMEEQYF
.	.	TRBJ2-6	TRBV24-1	TGTGCCGCATCACAGGGTACCGGGGCCAACGTCCTGACTTTC	CAASQGTGANVLTF
TRBD2	once	TRBJ2-7	TRBV27	TGTGCCAGCAGTTTACGCGGGAGTGGCTACGAGCAGTACTTC	CASSLRGSGYEQYF
TRBD1	.	TRBJ2-3	TRBV7-9	TGTGCCAGCAGCTACCTCACAGGGGGCACAGATACGCAGTATTTT	CASSYLTGGTDTQYF
TRBD1	once	TRBJ2-7	TRBV6-5	TGTGCCAGCAGAAAACCCCAGGGGGCTTCCTACGAGCAGTACTTC	CASRKPQGASYEQYF
.	.	TRBJ2-1	TRBV7-6	TGTGCCAGCAGCCCGAGAACTTCTAGCACCCTAATCCGGGAGCAGTTCTTC	CASSPRTSSTLIREQFF
.	once	TRBJ1-2	TRBV20-1	TGCAGCGTCGCTCCCTCAGGTGGCTACACCTTC	CSVAPSGGYTF
TRBD1	.	TRBJ1-4	TRBV6-5	TGTGCCAGCAGTTACTCTGGGACAGTACTTAATGAAAAACTGTTTTTT	CASSYSGTVLNEKLFF
.	.	TRBJ2-1	TRBV4-3	TGCGCCAGCAGCCAAGATCCTCAGGGGGGTGAGCAGTTCTTC	CASSQDPQGGEQFF
TRBD1	once	TRBJ2-7	TRBV3-1/TRBV3-2	TGTGCCAGCAGCCAGGAGACAGGGGGCAGGGGCCTCTCCTACGAGCAGTACTTC	CASSQETGGRGLSYEQYF
TRBD2	once	TRBJ2-7	TRBV5-6	TGTGCCAGCAGCCCTGGGACTAGGATCTACGAGCAGTACTTC	CASSPGTRIYEQYF
.	.	TRBJ1-6	TRBV7-2	TGTGCCAGCAGCTTAGTCGGGGGGAGTAATTCACCCCTCCACTTT	CASSLVGGSNSPLHF
TRBD1	.	TRBJ2-7	TRBV30	TGTGCCTGGGGACAGGGTCCCTACGAGCAGTACTTC	CAWGQGPYEQYF
.	once	TRBJ1-6	TRBV3-1/TRBV3-2	TGTGCCAGCAGCCAAGTACACAGTAATTCACCCCTCCACTTT	CASSQVHSNSPLHF